The 28 T cell receptor beta chains given below trace back to one sample, sequenced in a study of Graves' ophthalmopathy and Graves' hyperthyroidism (dated by TCRdb to the late 2010s). Instrument on record: Illumina HiSeq 2000. TCR beta CDR3 regions were amplified from RNA transcripts for repertoire sequencing. The first round of RT-PCR was done with HTBI primers and the Qiagen OneStep RT-PCR kit, and was followed by a second round of multiplex PCR, then size selection and purification. TCRdb itself trimmed the public reads at Q25 with fastp, ran MiXCR and retained productive beta chains. Under each unique CDR3 protein, matching rows form one entry showing the most common genes and DNA. The sample table records hundreds of thousands of distinct CDR3 sequences; 22% of these occur just once. Clones ranked in the top ten supply roughly 6.9% of the sample. The material sequenced was peripheral blood. All receptors derive from a young woman with stable Graves' hyperthyroidism. Some clones in this sample may be carry-over from other donors' samples. Donor details come from another sample of the same person, matched by shared clones.

This clonotype appeared many times. The V call is TRBV12-3 or TRBV12-4, the J call TRBJ1-1; 7 bases match TRBD1. The CDR3 totals 14 residues. V gave up 6 bases and J gave up 3 bases; unmatched junction bases: 7. The CDR3 coding sequence is TGTGCCAGCAGGCACCGCAGGGGGTACACTGAAGCTTTCTTT. This gives the protein CASRHRRGYTEAFF.

This clonotype has just a few counts. The chain has TRBV4-1 and TRBJ2-5; 11 bases fit TRBD1. Germline V gene lookup returns CDR1 MGHRA and CDR2 YSYEKL. The ends lost 0 bases at V and 5 bases at J; junction bases unmatched: 2. The length of the CDR3 is 15 residues. The CDR3 nucleotides are TGCGCCAGCAGCCAAGAAGGACAGGGGGCTGAGACCCAGTACTTC. Protein product: CASSQEGQGAETQYF.

This clonotype was recorded many times. The chain is built from TRBV6-1 and TRBJ2-4, with TRBD2 matching over 9 bases. Germline lookup yields CDR1 MNHNS and CDR2 SASEGT. This CDR3 comprises 17 residues. V gave up 2 bases and J gave up 7 bases; unmatched junction bases: 12. CDR3 nucleotides: TGTGCCAGCAGTGAATGGCTAGCGGGGCCCTCTGGGAACATTCAGTACTTC. The encoded protein is CASSEWLAGPSGNIQYF.

This clonotype has more than one count but fewer than ten. V usage is TRBV6-1 and J usage is TRBJ1-2; D is possibly TRBD1 (5 bases). Deletions cut 7 bases from V and 4 bases from J, with 16 bases between. The V gene's germline CDR1 is MNHNS and CDR2 SASEGT. There are 14 residues in the CDR3. CDR3 in amino acids: CASIREGILYGYTF. The CDR3 bases are TGTGCCAGCATTCGAGAGGGGATTCTCTATGGCTACACCTTC.

This clonotype appeared many times. CDR3 region: CSAVTGLGTEAFF. In DNA form, the CDR3 reads TGCAGTGCCGTAACAGGGCTGGGCACTGAAGCTTTCTTT. The rearrangement links TRBV20-1 to TRBJ1-1, with D perhaps TRBD1 (6 bases). Germline CDR1 is DFQATT and CDR2 is SNEGSKA (reference sequence). This CDR3 has 13 amino acids. Trimming took off 6 bases at V and 4 bases at J, with 15 bases between the two ends.

Notes on this clonotype: Given a much more abundant clone one base away, this may be a read error. The chain has TRBV12-3 or TRBV12-4 and TRBJ2-5, with no clear D. The CDR3 covers 13 residues. V lost 3 bases to trimming and J lost 0 bases, with 5 bases between them. CDR3 nucleotides: TGTGCCAGCAGTTTTGACTACCAAGAGACCCAGTACTTC. Translation: CASSFDYQETQYF.

A word on this clonotype: It may be a read error: a sequence one base away is much more abundant. The chain joins TRBV20-1 to TRBJ2-7; 8 nucleotides match TRBD1. With V trimmed by 3 bases and J by 7 bases, 11 bases remained unmatched. This CDR3 region has 14 residues. CDR1 and CDR2 from the germline V gene are DFQATT and SNEGSKA (reference sequence). CDR3 amino acids: CSARSWTGSEEQYF. The CDR3 DNA follows: TGCAGTGCTAGGTCCTGGACAGGGTCAGAAGAGCAGTACTTC.

This clonotype has ten or more counts. The chain employs TRBV6-1 and TRBJ2-6; D may be TRBD2 (5 bases). Trimming cost V 2 bases and J 1 base, with 12 bases left between them. Germline V gene lookup returns CDR1 MNHNS and CDR2 SASEGT. The CDR3 is 17 amino acids. The DNA for the CDR3 is TGTGCCAGCAGTGAACGGGCCTGGAGGTCTGGGGCCAACGTCCTGACTTTC. This gives the protein CASSERAWRSGANVLTF.

J is TRBJ2-7 and V is TRBV12-3 or TRBV12-4; perhaps D is TRBD1 or TRBD2 (7 bases each). The CDR3 covers 14 residues. Trimming took 2 bases from V and 5 from J, leaving 13 bases between them. CDR3 loop: CASSLFRGGDEQYF. The CDR3 DNA reads as TGTGCCAGCAGTTTATTCAGGGGGGGGGACGAGCAGTACTTC.

The CDR3 DNA sequence: TGCAGTGCTAGAGACTGGGGGACAACCTACGAGCAGTACTTC. It yields the protein CSARDWGTTYEQYF. This chain uses TRBV20-1 with TRBJ2-7, with TRBD1 as a possible D gene (6 bases). Germline CDR1 is DFQATT and CDR2 is SNEGSKA (reference sequence). The V gene lost 0 bases and the J gene lost 2 bases, with 11 bases spanning the gap. The CDR3 has 14 amino acids.

The chain couples TRBV7-8 to TRBJ2-7; D may correspond to TRBD1 or TRBD2 (5 bases each). This CDR3 comprises 14 residues. V dropped 3 bases and J dropped 3 bases, with 12 bases sitting between them. Germline values: CDR1 SGHVS, CDR2 FQNEAQ. CDR3 bases: TGTGCCAGCAGCTTCCACGGGGCGGACTACGAGCAGTACTTC. Residues: CASSFHGADYEQYF.

The sample holds many counts of this clonotype. The chain links TRBV5-1 to TRBJ1-2, with D possibly matching TRBD1 (5 bases). V was shortened by 1 base and J by 4 bases, with 14 bases between the two germline ends. The germline gives CDR1 SGHRS, CDR2 YFSETQ. The CDR3 spans 15 residues. CDR3 region: CASSLSSQGGYGYTF. CDR3 nucleotides: TGCGCCAGCAGCTTGAGCTCCCAGGGAGGCTATGGCTACACCTTC.

This clonotype occurred many times. The V and J genes are TRBV12-3 or TRBV12-4 and TRBJ1-1, with TRBD1 identical over 7 bases. V shed 3 bases, J shed 8 bases, and the junction held 9 bases outside the gene matches. The CDR3 runs 14 residues. The CDR3 DNA sequence: TGTGCCAGCAGTTTGGGGGAGGGGGCTTGGGAAGCTTTCTTT. Translation gives CASSLGEGAWEAFF.

This clonotype was counted many times. J is TRBJ1-2 and V is TRBV5-1; D is unresolved. CDR1 and CDR2 from the germline V gene are SGHRS and YFSETQ. V lost 0 bases, J lost 4 bases, and 16 bases lay in between. The CDR3 spans 16 residues. DNA of the CDR3: TGCGCCAGCAGCTTGGATCCTAGGGCGATGGGCTATGGCTACACCTTC. Translation gives CASSLDPRAMGYGYTF.

This clonotype was picked up many times. This chain links TRBV30 with TRBJ1-1; D gene unclear. The V end was cut by 2 bases, the J end by 1 base, with 8 bases between. Germline V gene data show CDR1 as GTSNPN and CDR2 as SVGIG (reference sequence). CDR3 length: 13 residues. CDR3 protein: CAWSPRQNTEAFF. The CDR3 DNA reads TGTGCCTGGAGTCCCCGACAGAACACTGAAGCTTTCTTT.

This clonotype has at least ten counts. The chain joins TRBV29-1 to TRBJ1-2; no firm D call. The germline V gene encodes CDR1 SQVTM and CDR2 ANQGSEA. Trimming pared 4 bases from V and 6 bases from J, leaving 15 bases between. The CDR3 spans 13 residues. The CDR3 DNA follows: TGCAGCGTTGCGTATCCCCTGACACATGGCTACACCTTC. This codes for CSVAYPLTHGYTF.

This clonotype was seen only a few times. In nucleotides, the CDR3 is TGTGCCAGTAGTAGGACTGTCCCAGAGACCCAGTACTTC. Its translation is CASSRTVPETQYF. The rearrangement joins TRBV19 to TRBJ2-5; perhaps TRBD2 as D (5 bases). CDR3 size: 13 residues. The germline V gene encodes CDR1 LNHDA and CDR2 SQIVND (reference sequence). V dropped 4 bases and J dropped 4 bases, with 10 bases sitting between them.

This chain links TRBV6-1 with TRBJ1-5; D not resolved. CDR1 and CDR2 from the germline V gene are MNHNS and SASEGT. CDR3 length equals 13 residues. Trimming removed 7 bases at V and 4 bases at J, with 11 bases between. The CDR3 DNA is TGTGCCAGCACCCAGAGTCGGAATCAGCCCCAGCATTTT. It translates to CASTQSRNQPQHF.

This clonotype was detected only a few times. This chain joins TRBV6-1 and TRBJ2-5, with 12 nucleotides matching TRBD2. The CDR3 runs to 20 residues. V was clipped by 0 bases and J by 1 base; unmatched bases: 12. The germline V gene has CDR1 MNHNS and CDR2 SASEGT. This CDR3 reads CASSEAWLAGGDASQETQYF. The CDR3 DNA is TGTGCCAGCAGTGAAGCATGGCTAGCGGGGGGGGACGCCTCCCAAGAGACCCAGTACTTC.

J is TRBJ1-1 and V is TRBV12-3 or TRBV12-4, with unresolved D. The CDR3 runs to 15 residues. Trimming shortened V by 5 bases and J by 1 base, and 14 bases separated the two germline ends. CDR3 region: CASSLPYGQNTEAFF. In nucleotides, the CDR3 is TGTGCCAGCAGTCTCCCTTACGGGCAGAACACTGAAGCTTTCTTT.

The chain combines TRBV6-2 or TRBV6-3 with TRBJ2-2; D is perhaps TRBD2 (7 bases). Germline loops: CDR1 MNHEY, CDR2 SVGEGT. CDR3 length: 15 amino acids. V was shortened by 5 bases and J by 3 bases, with 13 bases between the two germline ends. CDR3 DNA: TGTGCCAGCAGTCGTTGGGGGGGCGACACCGGGGAGCTGTTTTTT. It translates to CASSRWGGDTGELFF.

This clonotype was seen a handful of times. This chain links TRBV24-1 with TRBJ1-2, with D possibly being TRBD1 (5 bases). The CDR3 is 13 residues long. Germline-derived CDR1 and CDR2 are KGHDR and SFDVKD. With 4 bases removed from V and 7 bases from J, the gap between germline ends came to 12 bases. As DNA, the CDR3 is TGTGCCACCAGTGACCCAGGGAACATTGGCTACACCTTC. Its protein is CATSDPGNIGYTF.

This clonotype appeared many times. The CDR3 coding sequence is TGCAGTGCTAGAGCGGCAGGGTACTACGAGCAGTACTTC. It translates to CSARAAGYYEQYF. The chain employs TRBV20-1 and TRBJ2-7; D may be TRBD1 (5 bases). The CDR3 totals 13 residues. Germline CDR1 is DFQATT and CDR2 is SNEGSKA (reference sequence). V dropped 1 base and J dropped 3 bases, with 10 bases sitting between them.

Turning to this clonotype: This could be a read error, since a much larger clone is one nucleotide away. Because the CDR3 is missing its conserved closing phenylalanine or tryptophan, this is likely a read error. The rearrangement uses TRBV30 and TRBJ2-5; D may correspond to TRBD1 or TRBD2 (7 bases each). Looked up from germline, CDR1 is GTSNPN and CDR2 is SVGIG (reference sequence). V was cut by 2 bases and J by 5 bases, with 15 bases left in between. The CDR3 is made up of 14 amino acids. The CDR3 loop reads CAWSIRGGLETQYL. DNA of the CDR3: TGTGCCTGGAGTATCAGGGGGGGCCTGGAGACCCAGTACCTC.

Only a few counts were recorded for this clonotype. V gene TRBV6-1 combines with J gene TRBJ1-5; D possibly corresponds to TRBD1 (6 bases). The CDR3 is 15 residues long. Trimming removed 4 bases from V and 3 bases from J, with 13 bases in between. Germline values: CDR1 MNHNS, CDR2 SASEGT. The CDR3 protein is CASSADRSLNQPQHF. DNA for the CDR3: TGTGCCAGCAGTGCTGACAGGAGTCTCAATCAGCCCCAGCATTTT.

This clonotype was counted ten times or more. V usage is TRBV30 and J usage is TRBJ1-1; no firm D call. V lost 5 bases and J lost 1, with 14 bases in between. The CDR3 length is 14 residues. CDR1 is GTSNPN and CDR2 is SVGIG in the germline V gene (reference sequence). The CDR3 coding sequence is TGTGCCTGGCGGCTAGGACGCAGGAACACTGAAGCTTTCTTT. Its translation is CAWRLGRRNTEAFF.

This clonotype was detected many times. This sequence joins TRBV12-3 or TRBV12-4 and TRBJ1-1; D is unresolved. The CDR3 runs 13 residues. Trimming pared 5 bases from V and 4 bases from J, leaving 11 bases between. CDR3: CASSPQLATEAFF. As DNA, the CDR3 is TGTGCCAGCAGTCCCCAACTAGCCACTGAAGCTTTCTTT.

The sample holds many counts of this clonotype. V usage is TRBV7-3 and J usage is TRBJ1-6; D call uncertain. This CDR3 is 13 amino acids long. V lost 4 bases, J lost 10 bases, and 11 bases lay in between. The germline gives CDR1 SGHTA, CDR2 FQGTGA. CDR3 in amino acids: CASSSDIGSPLHF. CDR3 DNA sequence: TGTGCCAGCAGCTCAGATATTGGGTCACCCCTCCACTTT.